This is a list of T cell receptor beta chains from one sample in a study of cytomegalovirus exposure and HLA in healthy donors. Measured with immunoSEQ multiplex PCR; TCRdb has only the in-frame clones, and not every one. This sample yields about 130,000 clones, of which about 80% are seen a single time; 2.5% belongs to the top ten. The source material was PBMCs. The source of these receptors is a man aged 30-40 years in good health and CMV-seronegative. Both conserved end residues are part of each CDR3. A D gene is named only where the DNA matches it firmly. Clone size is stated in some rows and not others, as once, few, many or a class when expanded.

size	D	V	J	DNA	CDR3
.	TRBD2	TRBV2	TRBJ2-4	TGTGCCAGCAGTGAAGTGGGGACTAGCAGTGACATTCAGTACTTC	CASSEVGTSSDIQYF
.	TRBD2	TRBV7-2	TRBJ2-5	TGTGCCAGCAGCTTAGGCGGGGGGACTAGCACGAACCAAGAGACCCAGTACTTC	CASSLGGGTSTNQETQYF
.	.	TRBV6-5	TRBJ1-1	TGTGCCAGCAGTTACCGGGGAGTGAGAACTGAAGCTTTCTTT	CASSYRGVRTEAFF
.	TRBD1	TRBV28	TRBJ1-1	TGTGCCAGCAGTTCCGGGACAGGGGAGACTGAAGCTTTCTTT	CASSSGTGETEAFF
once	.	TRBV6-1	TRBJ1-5	TGTGCCAGCAGTGAATATGGGAGGGGGGATGACAATCAGCCCCAGCATTTT	CASSEYGRGDDNQPQHF
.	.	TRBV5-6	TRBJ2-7	TGTGCCAGCAGCTTGGTTAGCAATCGGGAGGAGCAGTACTTC	CASSLVSNREEQYF
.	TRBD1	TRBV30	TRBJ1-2	TGTGCCTGGAGTCTTGGACAGGGGGCTCGGAGCTACACCTTC	CAWSLGQGARSYTF
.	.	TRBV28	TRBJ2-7	TGTGCCAGCAGTTTGGCCAGCGGTTACGAGCAGTACTTC	CASSLASGYEQYF
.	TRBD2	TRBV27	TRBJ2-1	TGTGCCAGCAGTTTATCCGGACTAGCGGCTAATGAGCAGTTCTTC	CASSLSGLAANEQFF
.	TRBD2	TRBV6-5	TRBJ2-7	TGTGCCAGCAGCGGTTTTGGGACTAGATTCAACGAGCAGTACTTC	CASSGFGTRFNEQYF
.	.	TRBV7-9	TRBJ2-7	TGTTCCAGCAGCTCACAGGGTTACGAGCAGTACTTC	CSSSSQGYEQYF
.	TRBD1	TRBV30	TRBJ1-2	TGTGCCCGAGGGACAGTCGGTCCCTTTAACTATGGCTACACCTTC	CARGTVGPFNYGYTF
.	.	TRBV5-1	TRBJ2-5	TGCGCCAGCAGCCTAGAAGGCGGCCATCAAGAGACCCAGTACTTC	CASSLEGGHQETQYF
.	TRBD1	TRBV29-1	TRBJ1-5	TGCAGCGCCCGGGACAGGGCCGGTCAGCCCCAGAATTTT	CSARDRAGQPQNF
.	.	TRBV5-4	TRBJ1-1	TGTGCCAGCAGCTTTGGGGGCGACCCCGAAGCTGAAGCTTTCTTT	CASSFGGDPEAEAFF
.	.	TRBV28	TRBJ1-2	TGTGCCAGCAGTTGGACATCGCCCTTTTATGGCTACACCTTC	CASSWTSPFYGYTF
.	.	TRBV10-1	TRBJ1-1	TGCGCCAGCAGTGTTTCAACAGGGAACACTGAAGCTTTCTTT	CASSVSTGNTEAFF
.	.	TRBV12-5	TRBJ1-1	TGTGCTAGTGGTCCCGGAGACAGGAGGAACACTGAAGCTTTCTTT	CASGPGDRRNTEAFF
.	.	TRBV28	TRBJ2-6	TGTGCCACCAGGCAGGTCTCTGGGGCCAACGTCCTGACTTTC	CATRQVSGANVLTF
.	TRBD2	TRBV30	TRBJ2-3	TGTGCCTGGAGTGTATGGCGACGGGGGGGCACAGATACGCAGTATTTT	CAWSVWRRGGTDTQYF